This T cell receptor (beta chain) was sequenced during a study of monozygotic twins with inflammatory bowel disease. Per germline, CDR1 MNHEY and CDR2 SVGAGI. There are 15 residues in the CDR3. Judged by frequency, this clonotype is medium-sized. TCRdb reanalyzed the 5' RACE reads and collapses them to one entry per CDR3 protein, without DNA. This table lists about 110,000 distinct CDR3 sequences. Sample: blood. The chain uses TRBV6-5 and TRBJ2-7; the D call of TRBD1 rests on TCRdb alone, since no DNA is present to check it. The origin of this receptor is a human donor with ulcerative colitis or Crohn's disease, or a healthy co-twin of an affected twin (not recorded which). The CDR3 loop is CASSTPRDSSYEQYF.